The rows below give T cell receptor beta chains drawn from one sample of a study of blood T cells in healthy people across ages. Using its own MiXCR run on the 5' RACE reads, TCRdb lists one record per CDR3 protein. The sample has hundreds of thousands of distinct CDR3 sequences; 22% are singletons. Sequenced: blood. The receptor set was obtained from a man between 65 and 85 years old in good health. Each CDR3 is given with its conserved first and last residue. A D gene is named only where the DNA matches it firmly. The size entry is marked missing in some rows and otherwise reads once, few, many or a size class.

DNA,CDR3,size,J,V,D
TGCGCCAGCAGCCAACTCCCCGCGGGAGGGCTCGGAGATACGCAGTATTTT,CASSQLPAGGLGDTQYF,.,TRBJ2-3,TRBV5-1,TRBD2
TGCGCCAGCAGCCAAGAGTCCCAGACGTTCTTCTATGGCTACACCTTC,CASSQESQTFFYGYTF,.,TRBJ1-2,TRBV4-1,.
TGCAGTGCGAGGATTTCCTATAATTCACCCCTCCACTTT,CSARISYNSPLHF,few,TRBJ1-6,TRBV20-1,.
TGTGCCAGCATCCCCTGGATTGAGCGGGACCAGCCCTCCTCCTACAATGAGCAGTTCTTC,CASIPWIERDQPSSYNEQFF,few,TRBJ2-1,TRBV11-1,TRBD2
TGTGCCAGCAGCCAAAAAGGGGTGGCTAATGAAAAACTGTTTTTT,CASSQKGVANEKLFF,.,TRBJ1-4,TRBV14,.
TGTGCCAGCAGCTACACAGGGGATTGGGCCAAAAACATTCAGTACTTC,CASSYTGDWAKNIQYF,.,TRBJ2-4,TRBV7-9,TRBD1
TGTGCCAGCAGTCGGATCTGGACAGGACCGTTGGACTCGCTTTCCTACGAGCAGTACTTC,CASSRIWTGPLDSLSYEQYF,few,TRBJ2-7,TRBV28,TRBD1
TGCAGTGCTAGAAGCGAAGAGCAGTTCTTC,CSARSEEQFF,.,TRBJ2-1,TRBV20-1,.
TGTGCCAGCAGCTTACGAGGGGGGTTAGAGCAGTACTTC,CASSLRGGLEQYF,.,TRBJ2-7,TRBV7-2,.
TGTGCCAGCAGACAAACCCCGTACCAAGAGACCCAGTACTTC,CASRQTPYQETQYF,.,TRBJ2-5,TRBV28,.
TGTGCCAGCAGTCGCGAACCGACAGGGTATATCAATCAGCCCCAGCATTTT,CASSREPTGYINQPQHF,many,TRBJ1-5,TRBV2,TRBD1
TGTGCTAGTGGTTACGGGACTAGCGTCGACAATGAGCAGTTCTTC,CASGYGTSVDNEQFF,.,TRBJ2-1,TRBV12-5,TRBD2
TGTGCCAGCAGCCGCCAAGGCGGCGGGAGCTCCTACAATGAGCAGTTCTTC,CASSRQGGGSSYNEQFF,.,TRBJ2-1,TRBV7-2,TRBD2
TGCAGTGCTAGAGTGGCGGGAGTAACAGATACGCAGTATTTT,CSARVAGVTDTQYF,few,TRBJ2-3,TRBV20-1,TRBD2
TGTGCCAGCAGCTTAGCACTAGCGGGAGGGGCCGTGCAGTTCTTC,CASSLALAGGAVQFF,.,TRBJ2-1,TRBV7-2,TRBD2
TGTGCCAGCAGTTCGAGCGGGGCAAAACCGTACTTC,CASSSSGAKPYF,.,TRBJ2-7,TRBV11-2,TRBD2
TGTGCTAGTGGGGCCCTGGGACGAGGAAATGAAAAACTGTTTTTT,CASGALGRGNEKLFF,few,TRBJ1-4,TRBV12-5,.
TGTGCCAGCACCCCGGGACAGGGGGGGAACACCATATATTTT,CASTPGQGGNTIYF,few,TRBJ1-3,TRBV12-3/TRBV12-4,TRBD1
TGTGCCAGCAGTTACCCGGCCCAGGGTGTGGCGGGGGTACCTAAAGAGACCCAGTACTTC,CASSYPAQGVAGVPKETQYF,.,TRBJ2-5,TRBV6-5,TRBD2
TGTGCCAGCACCCTACCGCTCACCGGGGAGCTGTTTTTT,CASTLPLTGELFF,few,TRBJ2-2,TRBV6-2/TRBV6-3,.
TGCAGCGCCCCGGCCCCTGTCAGGGACAGCACAGATACGCAGTATTTT,CSAPAPVRDSTDTQYF,.,TRBJ2-3,TRBV29-1,.
TGTGCCATCAGTGAAAGGGACATAGTCCACGAGCAGTACTTC,CAISERDIVHEQYF,.,TRBJ2-7,TRBV10-3,.
TGCGCCAGCAGCTCACCCCGGTCTTTGGAGACCCAGTACTTC,CASSSPRSLETQYF,few,TRBJ2-5,TRBV5-1,.
TGTGCCAGCAGCAATAGCGGGGGGGGCCTCCGCTCCTACAATGAGCAGTTCTTC,CASSNSGGGLRSYNEQFF,.,TRBJ2-1,TRBV12-3/TRBV12-4,TRBD2
TGCGCCAGCAGGGGGCTGGTCTCCTACGAGCAGTACTTC,CASRGLVSYEQYF,few,TRBJ2-7,TRBV5-1,.
TGCGCCAGCAGCTACTCAGGGTCTGAGGCCAACGTCCTGACTTTC,CASSYSGSEANVLTF,.,TRBJ2-6,TRBV5-1,.